A single TCR beta chain is shown here with its context. The sample is drawn from a study of cytomegalovirus exposure and HLA in healthy donors. Primers for the PCR totalled 60 Vbeta and 13 Jbeta. Only in-frame clones appear in the TCRdb table, and some are missing; sequencing was by immunoSEQ multiplex PCR. The sample contains about 160,000 clones, approximately 85% of which appear only once. The sequencing input was PBMCs. The TCR comes from a man aged 18 to 30 in good health and CMV-seropositive.

The chain's CDR3 is CASSLDGTGKWNTQYF. For the CDR3, the DNA is TGTGCCAGCAGCTTAGATGGGACAGGGAAGTGGAATACGCAGTATTTT. V usage is TRBV11-3 and J usage is TRBJ2-3; TRBD1 agrees at 9 bases. This CDR3 contains 16 residues. Trimming removed 0 bases from V and 7 bases from J; junction bases left unmatched: 8. Germline V gene lookup returns CDR1 SGHNT and CDR2 YENEEA. Full variable domain (remainder filled in from reference TRBV11-3 and TRBJ2-3): EAGVVQSPRYKIIEKKQPVAFWCNPISGHNTLYWYLQNLGQGPELLIRYENEEAVDDSQLPKDRFSAERLKGVDSTLKIQPAELGDSAVYLCASSLDGTGKWNTQYFGPGTRLTVL.